The rows below give T cell receptor beta chains drawn from one sample of a study of T-cell reconstitution after alpha-beta-depleted transplantation in children. Each CDR3 protein is one row after TCRdb ran MiXCR on the PCR reads. The sample includes around 200,000 distinct CDR3 sequences, about a tenth seen only once; the top ten take about 6%. This sample comprised PBMCs from the stem cell graft donor, obtained from the stem cell graft. All receptors derive from a human donor who donated a stem cell graft to a child with acute lymphoblastic leukemia. The CDR3 runs from the conserved cysteine through the conserved F or W. D genes are given only for firm matches. Where a row states a size, it is once, few, many or the class of an expanded clone; other rows omit it.

TRBJ2-2,NA,NA,TRBV5-1,CASSLGPPLTGELFF,TGCGCCAGCAGCTTGGGTCCCCCGCTCACCGGGGAGCTGTTTTTT
TRBJ2-1,TRBD2,many,TRBV12-3/TRBV12-4,CASSRGGDLNEQFF,TGTGCCAGCAGCCGCGGGGGGGATCTCAATGAGCAGTTCTTC
TRBJ2-7,TRBD1,many,TRBV20-1,CSASRTGRTYEQYF,TGCAGTGCTAGCCGGACAGGGCGCACCTACGAGCAGTACTTC
TRBJ2-5,NA,many,TRBV6-1,CASSQGPTNRETQYF,TGTGCCAGCTCCCAGGGACCCACCAACAGGGAGACCCAGTACTTC
TRBJ1-1,NA,many,TRBV4-1,CASSWGVNTEAFF,TGCGCCAGCAGCTGGGGAGTGAACACTGAAGCTTTCTTT
TRBJ1-1,TRBD1,many,TRBV5-1,CASTSGQAETEAFF,TGCGCCAGCACCTCTGGACAGGCGGAGACTGAAGCTTTCTTT
TRBJ2-1,NA,NA,TRBV5-1,CASSLAVRDEQFF,TGCGCCAGCAGCTTGGCCGTAAGGGATGAGCAGTTCTTC
TRBJ1-6,TRBD1,many,TRBV5-1,CASSLGQGGSSPLHF,TGCGCCAGCAGCTTGGGACAGGGTGGGAGTTCACCCCTCCACTTT
TRBJ2-5,TRBD1,NA,TRBV15,CATATGGRETQYF,TGTGCCACCGCTACAGGGGGTAGAGAGACCCAGTACTTC
TRBJ2-1,TRBD2,NA,TRBV5-1,CASSLGLAGGSYGSYNEQFF,TGCGCCAGCAGCTTGGGTCTAGCGGGGGGATCCTACGGGTCCTACAATGAGCAGTTCTTC
TRBJ1-1,NA,many,TRBV7-6,CASSHRVGMNTEAFF,TGTGCCAGCAGCCACAGGGTGGGCATGAACACTGAAGCTTTCTTT
TRBJ2-7,TRBD1,many,TRBV12-3/TRBV12-4,CASSGQGTYEQYF,TGTGCCAGCAGCGGACAGGGCACCTACGAGCAGTACTTC
TRBJ2-5,NA,many,TRBV5-1,CASSPSASETQYF,TGCGCCAGCAGTCCCTCAGCATCGGAGACCCAGTACTTC
TRBJ2-7,TRBD1,many,TRBV20-1,CSAPPQGAGEQYF,TGCAGTGCCCCTCCACAGGGGGCAGGCGAGCAGTACTTC
TRBJ2-1,NA,NA,TRBV20-1,CSASPPSVYNEQFF,TGCAGTGCTAGCCCCCCTAGCGTGTACAATGAGCAGTTCTTC
TRBJ1-2,NA,NA,TRBV15,CATSRDRSSNYGYTF,TGTGCCACCAGCAGGGACAGATCCTCTAACTATGGCTACACCTTC
TRBJ1-5,TRBD1,NA,TRBV12-3/TRBV12-4,CASSPGQANQPQHF,TGTGCCAGCAGCCCCGGACAGGCAAATCAGCCCCAGCATTTT
TRBJ2-7,NA,NA,TRBV27,CASSATGSGTDEQYF,TGTGCCAGCAGCGCTACAGGGTCCGGGACCGACGAGCAGTACTTC
TRBJ1-1,TRBD1,few,TRBV20-1,CSARAGTGATKGGNTEAFF,TGCAGTGCTAGAGCCGGGACAGGCGCTACAAAAGGCGGGAACACTGAAGCTTTCTTT
TRBJ2-7,TRBD2,NA,TRBV3-1,CASSHLIAGGRFGYEQYF,TGTGCCAGCAGCCATCTAATAGCGGGGGGGCGCTTTGGCTACGAGCAGTACTTC
TRBJ2-5,NA,NA,TRBV10-3,CAISGLGGLDPQYF,TGTGCCATCAGTGGGCTGGGGGGCCTTGATCCCCAGTACTTC
TRBJ1-2,NA,many,TRBV28,CASSFDSPSYGYTF,TGTGCCAGCAGTTTTGACAGTCCCTCCTATGGCTACACCTTC
TRBJ1-2,TRBD1,few,TRBV20-1,CSANRGVNYGYTF,TGCAGTGCCAACAGGGGAGTTAACTATGGCTACACCTTC
TRBJ1-1,NA,NA,TRBV12-3/TRBV12-4,CASIKSGENTEAFF,TGTGCCAGCATTAAGAGTGGGGAGAACACTGAAGCTTTCTTT
TRBJ2-5,TRBD1,many,TRBV20-1,CSARRLTGGQETQYF,TGCAGTGCTAGAAGATTGACAGGGGGGCAAGAGACCCAGTACTTC
TRBJ1-6,NA,few,TRBV7-6,CASSLSSPHPGNSPLHF,TGTGCCAGCAGCTTGTCTAGCCCACACCCTGGTAATTCACCCCTCCACTTT
TRBJ1-1,NA,NA,TRBV7-2,CASSANFNTEAFF,TGTGCCAGCAGCGCCAATTTCAACACTGAAGCTTTCTTT
TRBJ2-2,TRBD1,NA,TRBV30,CAWSRSGTGSTGELFF,TGTGCCTGGAGCCGAAGCGGGACAGGGTCCACCGGGGAGCTGTTTTTT
TRBJ1-2,NA,NA,TRBV5-1,CASSLTQSAGYGYTF,TGCGCCAGCAGCTTGACCCAATCGGCGGGCTATGGCTACACCTTC
TRBJ2-1,NA,few,TRBV29-1,CSVPEGHNEQFF,TGCAGCGTCCCTGAGGGCCACAATGAGCAGTTCTTC
TRBJ2-2,TRBD1,many,TRBV9,CASSVGRGTGATTGELFF,TGTGCCAGCAGCGTAGGTAGGGGGACAGGGGCGACCACCGGGGAGCTGTTTTTT
TRBJ2-1,TRBD2,NA,TRBV24-1,CATSDVLAGGILGNEQFF,TGTGCCACCAGTGATGTCCTAGCGGGGGGTATTCTTGGCAATGAGCAGTTCTTC
TRBJ1-1,TRBD1,many,TRBV12-3/TRBV12-4,CASSLVQGAAEAFF,TGTGCCAGCAGTTTGGTCCAGGGGGCCGCTGAAGCTTTCTTT
TRBJ2-2,NA,many,TRBV12-3/TRBV12-4,CASTSRGGDSFNTGELFF,TGTGCCAGCACCTCGCGTGGCGGGGACAGTTTCAACACCGGGGAGCTGTTTTTT
TRBJ1-5,NA,NA,TRBV20-1,CSANTGAGDNQPQHF,TGCAGTGCAAATACCGGGGCAGGGGATAATCAGCCCCAGCATTTT
TRBJ1-1,TRBD1,NA,TRBV5-1,CASNPRDRMNTEAFF,TGCGCCAGCAACCCCCGGGACAGGATGAACACTGAAGCTTTCTTT
TRBJ1-1,NA,NA,TRBV7-2,CASSPLGQWNTEAFF,TGTGCCAGCAGCCCCCTCGGACAATGGAACACTGAAGCTTTCTTT
TRBJ1-5,NA,NA,TRBV4-3,CASSQDHGGYNQPQHF,TGCGCCAGCAGCCAAGATCATGGGGGCTACAATCAGCCCCAGCATTTT
TRBJ1-2,TRBD1,few,TRBV20-1,CSLSYGERGLRYGYTF,TGCAGTCTTTCGTATGGGGAGAGGGGGCTACGCTATGGCTACACCTTC
TRBJ1-5,TRBD1,many,TRBV15,CATSTFPPDRSNQPQHF,TGTGCCACCAGCACGTTCCCCCCGGACAGGAGCAATCAGCCCCAGCATTTT
TRBJ1-2,TRBD1,many,TRBV5-4,CASSFRDRGRTGYTF,TGTGCCAGCAGCTTCCGGGACAGGGGAAGAACTGGCTACACCTTC
TRBJ2-4,NA,NA,TRBV29-1,CSVRQAKNIQYF,TGCAGCGTCCGCCAAGCCAAAAACATTCAGTACTTC
TRBJ2-2,NA,many,TRBV7-7,CASSPGTPDTNTGELFF,TGTGCCAGCAGCCCCGGGACACCAGATACGAACACCGGGGAGCTGTTTTTT
TRBJ2-1,TRBD2,many,TRBV7-2,CASSSRGTSGGASYNEQFF,TGTGCCAGCAGCTCGAGGGGGACTAGCGGGGGGGCCTCCTACAATGAGCAGTTCTTC
TRBJ2-1,NA,many,TRBV4-1,CASSQVASRGTYNEQFF,TGCGCCAGCAGCCAAGTCGCTTCCCGGGGGACCTACAATGAGCAGTTCTTC
TRBJ1-3,NA,few,TRBV6-5,CASSYSGPPGGNTIYF,TGTGCCAGCAGTTACTCGGGACCGCCTGGGGGAAACACCATATATTTT
TRBJ2-1,NA,many,TRBV2,CASMQGWNEQFF,TGTGCCAGCATGCAGGGGTGGAATGAGCAGTTCTTC
TRBJ2-7,TRBD2,NA,TRBV11-1,CASSLAQGLAGKTTYEQYF,TGTGCCAGCAGCTTAGCCCAAGGACTAGCGGGGAAAACGACCTACGAGCAGTACTTC
TRBJ2-7,TRBD2,NA,TRBV4-2,CASSQGLAVYEQYF,TGTGCCAGCAGCCAAGGACTAGCGGTCTACGAGCAGTACTTC
TRBJ2-3,NA,NA,TRBV5-1,CASSLGGVDTDTQYF,TGCGCCAGCAGCTTGGGAGGGGTGGACACAGATACGCAGTATTTT
TRBJ2-3,NA,NA,TRBV11-2,CASSLDHFGQVTDTQYF,TGTGCCAGCAGCTTAGACCACTTTGGCCAGGTCACAGATACGCAGTATTTT
TRBJ1-1,NA,many,TRBV3-1,CASSQSVTEAFF,TGTGCCAGCAGCCAATCCGTCACTGAAGCTTTCTTT
TRBJ2-7,TRBD1,many,TRBV20-1,CSAVNRDRGEQYF,TGCAGTGCTGTAAACCGGGACAGAGGCGAGCAGTACTTC
TRBJ2-1,TRBD1,NA,TRBV7-8,CASSSAGTGTYNEQFF,TGTGCCAGCAGCTCCGCCGGGACAGGGACTTACAATGAGCAGTTCTTC
TRBJ1-1,NA,NA,TRBV7-2,CASSFGREAEAFF,TGTGCCAGCAGCTTCGGGCGGGAGGCTGAAGCTTTCTTT